There are many counts of the clone carrying this T cell receptor (beta chain). The data originate from a study of blood T cell repertoires in COVID-19. Overall study context: COVID-19 samples, acute and convalescent, were from the United States, Italy and Spain. Sources were T cells, B-cell-depleted T cells, or PBMCs; the material itself was cDNA or gDNA.

Authors' data handling: Amplification with reference gene primers provided the estimates of nucleated cell counts. The assay was immunoSEQ multiplex PCR, and TCRdb's table has in-frame clones only and misses some. Clonal size and the V and J genes are those of that table, whereas D and trimming came from the DNA. The table lists 65,000 or so clones, 76% of them singletons. The CDR3 consists of 10 residues. From germline, CDR1 is SQVTM and CDR2 ANQGSEA. Losses at the gene ends were 5 bases for V and 9 bases for J; bases not matched to a gene: 2. Material for sequencing was peripheral blood. This clonotype originated in a woman aged 50 to 60 with active or convalescent COVID-19. This chain links TRBV29-1 with TRBJ1-1, with 8 bases fitting TRBD1. The CDR3 protein is CSVYRGKAFF. CDR3 bases: TGCAGCGTTTACAGGGGGAAAGCTTTCTTT.